This T cell receptor (beta chain) emerged from a study of cytomegalovirus exposure and HLA in healthy donors. General observations from the study: Productive status was seen about 90% or about 30% of the time for most TCR beta V segments in an earlier analysis. When the data were analyzed later, several of the most significant clusters appeared to be linked to common viral pathogens.

Comments on this clone: Its antigen is still unknown.

The PCR used 60 Vbeta and 13 Jbeta primers. The table came from immunoSEQ multiplex PCR; TCRdb's copy has only in-frame clones and leaves some out. The sample yields some 150,000 clones, approximately 81% seen once. The CDR3 consists of 15 residues. Germline V gene lookup returns CDR1 MGHRA and CDR2 YSYEKL. Deletions cut 4 bases from V and 0 bases from J, with 11 bases between. The sequence came from a male donor in good health and CMV-seronegative. The chain joins TRBV4-1 to TRBJ2-3; D is undetermined. Sequencing was performed on PBMCs. CDR3 in DNA: TGCGCCAGCAGCCTGATTGTTACTAGCACAGATACGCAGTATTTT. Its translation is CASSLIVTSTDTQYF.